Sequencing of this TCR beta chain was carried out in a study of post-analysis software for immune sequencing data. Germline lookup yields CDR1 DFQATT and CDR2 SNEGSKA (reference sequence). The CDR3 runs 15 residues. V shed 6 bases and J 7 bases; nucleotides not matched to a gene: 18. As to this clonotype: Its antigen is undetermined.

Unique-molecular-identifier-tagged TCR beta cDNA libraries were used. From the PCR reads, TCRdb called clonotypes with MiXCR, one entry per CDR3 protein. The sample holds some 260,000 distinct CDR3 sequences, 36% seen once. Study-wide results and caveats: Among four or five TRBV segments more frequent in patients than controls were TRBV5-6, TRBV5-1 and TRBV20-1. There was significantly lower normalized Chao1 diversity in multiple sclerosis patients than in controls.

The specimen was blood. The chain combines TRBV20-1 with TRBJ2-7; 7 nucleotides match TRBD2. The sequence was obtained from a girl aged 5-17 years with multiple sclerosis. CDR3 DNA: TGCAGTGCCCAGAAACTGCTGGGGGGGGGGAATGAGCAGTACTTC. This gives the protein CSAQKLLGGGNEQYF.